One sample yielded the 19 T cell receptor beta chains listed below, sequenced in a study of response to subunit inactivated influenza vaccine. From the RT-PCR reads, TCRdb called clonotypes with MiXCR, one entry per CDR3 protein. The data show a few hundred thousand distinct CDR3 sequences, with over 20% seen just once and about 9.4% held by the top ten. The sequences come from PBMCs from blood, collected about 19 months after vaccination. These receptors were taken from a man aged 50-75 years who received an inactivated influenza vaccine.

The J gene is TRBJ1-3, the V gene TRBV13, with no clear D. Trimming stripped 3 bases from V and 4 bases from J, with 13 bases between. From germline, CDR1 is PRHDT and CDR2 FYEKMQ (reference sequence). The CDR3 is 15 residues long. This chain's CDR3 is CASSFLLRGGNTIYF. CDR3 coding DNA: TGTGCCAGCAGCTTTCTTTTGAGAGGAGGAAACACCATATATTTT.

This rearrangement joins TRBV7-9 to TRBJ1-5; D is possibly TRBD1 (5 bases). V shed 1 base and J shed 10 bases, with 8 bases lying between them. Germline V lookup: CDR1 SEHNR, CDR2 FQNEAQ (reference sequence). This CDR3 has 12 amino acids. The CDR3 coding sequence is TGTGCCAGCAGCTTAGAAGGGACTCCCCAGCATTTT. Protein: CASSLEGTPQHF. Variable domain in full (rest from reference TRBV7-9 and TRBJ1-5): DTGVSQNPRHKITKRGQNVTFRCDPISEHNRLYWYRQTLGQGPEFLTYFQNEAQLEKSRLLSDRFSAERPKGSFSTLEIQRTEQGDSAMYLCASSLEGTPQHFGDGTRLSIL.

The table lists this clonotype with a few counts. This chain links TRBV19 with TRBJ1-1; TRBD1 agrees at 7 bases. Trimming cost V 4 bases and J 7 bases; bases outside gene matches: 6. Per germline, CDR1 LNHDA and CDR2 SQIVND (reference sequence). This CDR3 has 13 amino acids. The CDR3 protein is CASSTRTGIEAFF. For the CDR3, the DNA is TGTGCCAGTAGTACTCGGACAGGTATTGAAGCTTTCTTT.

This clonotype was detected a few times. The rearrangement links TRBV5-1 to TRBJ1-1; weak D call: TRBD1 (5 bases). The CDR3 spans 13 residues. Germline values: CDR1 SGHRS, CDR2 YFSETQ. Trimming pared 2 bases from V and 9 bases from J, leaving 14 bases between. This CDR3 reads CASSFKGREQAFF. CDR3 DNA: TGCGCCAGCAGCTTTAAGGGCAGGGAGCAAGCTTTCTTT.

This clonotype was observed a handful of times. The chain recombines TRBV12-3 or TRBV12-4 with TRBJ2-7, with no clear D. Deletions cut 3 bases from V and 7 bases from J, with 16 bases between. The CDR3 runs to 14 residues. In nucleotides, the CDR3 is TGTGCCAGCAGTTTCTATTCGGGTGGTGGGGAGCAGTACTTC. The encoded protein is CASSFYSGGGEQYF.

This clonotype was seen a handful of times. The genes are TRBV6-1 and TRBJ2-2; 8 bases map to TRBD1. Germline-derived CDR1 and CDR2 are MNHNS and SASEGT. This CDR3 is 13 amino acids long. V lost 6 bases to trimming and J lost 5 bases; unmatched junction nucleotides: 2. In nucleotides, the CDR3 is TGTGCCAGCAGGGGACAGGCTACCGGGGAGCTGTTTTTT. It encodes CASRGQATGELFF.

This clonotype was observed a handful of times. J is TRBJ2-7 and V is TRBV4-2; possibly TRBD2 for D (6 bases). CDR1 is LGHNA and CDR2 is YNFKEQ in the germline V gene. The V and J ends lost 0 bases and 7 bases respectively, with 13 bases between them. The CDR3 sequence is 14 residues long. The CDR3 sequence: CASSQDRGFWEQYF. CDR3 sequence (DNA): TGTGCCAGCAGCCAAGATCGGGGGTTCTGGGAGCAGTACTTC.

This clonotype was seen ten or more times. J is TRBJ1-1 and V is TRBV3-1; D gene uncertain. CDR3 size: 13 residues. Trimming cost V 0 bases and J 4 bases, with 6 bases left between them. Germline CDR1 LGHDT, CDR2 YNNKEL (reference sequence). The CDR3 reads CASSQEGRTEAFF. The DNA for the CDR3 is TGTGCCAGCAGCCAAGAAGGGCGCACTGAAGCTTTCTTT.

The chain has TRBV18 and TRBJ2-5; D call uncertain. V was shortened by 6 bases and J by 2 bases, with 10 bases between the two germline ends. From germline, CDR1 is KGHSH and CDR2 LQKENI. The CDR3 contains 13 residues. CDR3 in DNA: TGTGCCAGCTCGCTACTTCGGCAAGAGACCCAGTACTTC. Protein sequence: CASSLLRQETQYF.

There are a few counts of this clonotype. The chain combines TRBV10-3 with TRBJ1-1, with 7 bases aligning to TRBD1. V shed 2 bases and J 1 base; nucleotides not matched to a gene: 4. In germline, CDR1 is ENHRY, CDR2 SYGVKD. This CDR3 is built from 15 residues. This CDR3 is CAISERGQSNTEAFF. Written as DNA, the CDR3 is TGTGCCATCAGTGAGCGGGGACAGTCGAACACTGAAGCTTTCTTT.

This clonotype was seen more than once but under ten times. This chain uses TRBV28 with TRBJ2-7; D is undetermined. Germline CDR1 is MDHEN and CDR2 is SYDVKM. The CDR3 runs to 12 residues. V lost 5 bases and J lost 5, with 10 bases in between. This chain's CDR3 is CASSPPMNEQYF. The CDR3 region has the DNA TGTGCCAGCAGTCCACCGATGAACGAGCAGTACTTC. Drawing the rest from reference TRBV28 and TRBJ2-7, the complete variable domain is DVKVTQSSRYLVKRTGEKVFLECVQDMDHENMFWYRQDPGLGLRLIYFSYDVKMKEKGDIPEGYSVSREKKERFSLILESASTNQTSMYLCASSPPMNEQYFGPGTRLTVT.

This clonotype has just a few counts. The chain combines TRBV20-1 with TRBJ1-1, with D maybe TRBD1 (6 bases). CDR1 is DFQATT, CDR2 SNEGSKA, per germline (reference sequence). V gave up 3 bases and J gave up 10 bases, with 15 bases separating them. The CDR3 has 12 residues. The CDR3 spells CSARRGGFPAFF. Here the CDR3 DNA reads TGCAGTGCTAGGAGAGGGGGGTTCCCAGCTTTCTTT.

This chain links TRBV11-2 with TRBJ1-1; D not resolved. The germline V gene has CDR1 SGHAT and CDR2 FQNNGV. This CDR3 is built from 14 residues. V gave up 2 bases and J gave up 5 bases, with 12 bases separating them. The CDR3 nucleotides are TGTGCCAGCAGCTTACTTCCCGGGATTACTGAAGCTTTCTTT. This codes for CASSLLPGITEAFF.

Only a few counts were recorded for this clonotype. CDR3 loop: CASSLLAGASTDTQYF. In DNA form, the CDR3 reads TGTGCCAGCAGCCTATTAGCGGGAGCTTCGACAGATACGCAGTATTTT. The rearrangement joins TRBV3-1 to TRBJ2-3, with TRBD2 matching over 9 bases. Germline V gives CDR1 LGHDT, CDR2 YNNKEL (reference sequence). The CDR3 is made up of 16 amino acids. Trimming cost V 4 bases and J 3 bases; bases outside gene matches: 8.

This clonotype was picked up a small number of times. This chain connects TRBV14 to TRBJ1-1; D is ambiguous. CDR3 length equals 14 residues. Between the trimmed V and J ends, which lost 1 base and 0 bases, there was a span of 6 bases. The V gene's germline CDR1 is SGHDN and CDR2 FVKESK. Here the CDR3 reads CASSQVSMNTEAFF. In nucleotides, the CDR3 is TGTGCCAGCAGCCAAGTATCCATGAACACTGAAGCTTTCTTT.

The rearrangement links TRBV28 to TRBJ2-7; no reliable D call. The length of the CDR3 is 15 residues. With 2 bases removed from V and 1 base from J, the gap between germline ends came to 12 bases. In germline, CDR1 is MDHEN, CDR2 SYDVKM. The CDR3 DNA is TGTGCCAGCAGTTTACGTCGACACTTATCCTACGAGCAGTACTTC. It codes for CASSLRRHLSYEQYF. Variable domain in full (rest from reference TRBV28 and TRBJ2-7): DVKVTQSSRYLVKRTGEKVFLECVQDMDHENMFWYRQDPGLGLRLIYFSYDVKMKEKGDIPEGYSVSREKKERFSLILESASTNQTSMYLCASSLRRHLSYEQYFGPGTRLTVT.

The rearrangement links TRBV7-9 to TRBJ1-2, with TRBD1 matching 9 bases. CDR1 and CDR2 from the germline V gene are SEHNR and FQNEAQ (reference sequence). Losses at the gene ends were 6 bases for V and 7 bases for J; bases not matched to a gene: 15. The CDR3 covers 16 residues. The chain's CDR3 is CASRPPGRDRALGYTF. The CDR3 DNA sequence: TGTGCCAGCAGGCCCCCGGGTCGGGACAGGGCTCTTGGCTACACCTTC.

The chain carries TRBV9 and TRBJ2-3; 9 nucleotides match TRBD2. The CDR3 has 15 residues. V was pared by 2 bases and J by 4 bases, with 5 bases of the junction left unmatched. The germline gives CDR1 SGDLS, CDR2 YYNGEE. The CDR3 DNA reads TGTGCCAGCAGCGTTAGAGTAGCGGGAGCAGATACGCAGTATTTT. It codes for CASSVRVAGADTQYF.

The chain uses TRBV29-1 and TRBJ1-2; tentative D call: TRBD1 (5 bases). Germline CDR1 is SQVTM and CDR2 is ANQGSEA. Trimming removed 3 bases from V and 8 bases from J, with 10 bases in between. CDR3 size: 11 residues. The CDR3 sequence: CSVDGGIGYTF. The CDR3 DNA sequence: TGCAGCGTTGATGGGGGGATCGGCTACACCTTC.